What follows is one T cell receptor beta chain and its context. It was genomic DNA that served as the template for profiling TCR beta VDJ and CDR3. Using its own MiXCR run on the reads, TCRdb lists one record per CDR3 protein. The sample includes 55,000 to 80,000 distinct CDR3 sequences, around half seen only once; the top ten take about 8.3%. The data were obtained in a study of CD8+CD57+ T cells in acquired aplastic anemia. CDR3 length equals 14 residues. Germline assignment: CDR1 SGHVS and CDR2 FNYEAQ. The V gene end was trimmed by 1 base and the J gene end by 5 bases; junction bases not matched to a gene: 2.

The chain uses TRBV7-6 and TRBJ2-1; 7 nucleotides agree with TRBD2. The sample taken for sequencing was sorted CD4+, CD8+, or CD8+CD57+ T cells (not recorded which) from PBMCs. This clonotype was sampled from a human donor in good health, serving as a control. CDR3 sequence: CASSLELAHNEQFF. The CDR3 region has the DNA TGTGCCAGCAGCTTAGAACTAGCGCACAATGAGCAGTTCTTC.